This T cell receptor beta chain comes out of a study of regulatory T cells in long-lasting Graves disease. Findings of the study overall: Favored gene segments in persistent disease were TRBV28, TRBJ1-2 and TRBJ2-5. Patients whose Graves' disease persisted exhibited lower TCR diversity than those newly diagnosed.

The sample holds many counts of this clonotype. Its antigen is undetermined. Time point described: newly diagnosed GD, antithyroid drugs for less than 3 months. RNA isolated from PBMCs was used to make the TCR library. V lost 5 bases and J 8 bases, leaving 12 bases between the germline ends. CDR3 length: 12 amino acids. The germline V gene has CDR1 SGHAT and CDR2 FQNNGV. According to the study, TCR beta libraries were built with iRepertoire HTBI primers and CDR3-region Arm-PCR. Each CDR3 protein is one row after TCRdb ran MiXCR on the multiplex PCR reads. The sample consists of approximately 390,000 distinct CDR3 sequences, about 16% of them appearing once. These sequences were also reported in another study, on T cells in Graves' hyperthyroidism and ophthalmopathy. That work states: Exclusion of patients followed from uncontrolled infection, other autoimmune disease, pregnancy or lactation. Blood samples included most of the expanded thyroid clonotypes exceeding 0.001.

The chain employs TRBV11-2 and TRBJ1-1; no reliable D call. This specimen consisted of peripheral blood mononuclear cells (PBMCs), obtained at new diagnosis, from a patient treated with antithyroid drugs. This TCR derives from a woman under 30 with Graves disease. DNA of the CDR3: TGTGCCAGCAGCCTATGGGCAGGAGAAGCTTTCTTT. Amino acids: CASSLWAGEAFF. The whole variable domain, remainder taken from reference TRBV11-2 and TRBJ1-1, is EAGVAQSPRYKIIEKRQSVAFWCNPISGHATLYWYQQILGQGPKLLIQFQNNGVVDDSQLPKDRFSAERLKGVDSTLKIQPAKLEDSAVYLCASSLWAGEAFFGQGTRLTVV.